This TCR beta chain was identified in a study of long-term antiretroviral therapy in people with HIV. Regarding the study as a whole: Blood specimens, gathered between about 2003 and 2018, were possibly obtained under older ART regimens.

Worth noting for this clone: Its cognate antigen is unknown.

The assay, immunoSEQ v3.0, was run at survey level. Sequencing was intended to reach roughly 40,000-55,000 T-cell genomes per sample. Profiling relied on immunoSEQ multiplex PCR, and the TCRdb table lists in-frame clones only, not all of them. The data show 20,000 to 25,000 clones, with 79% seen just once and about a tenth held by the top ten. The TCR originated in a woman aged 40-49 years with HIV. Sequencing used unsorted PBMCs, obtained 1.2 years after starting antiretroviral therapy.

The CDR3 reads CSARDYEGYTF. CDR3 DNA sequence: TGCAGTGCTAGAGACTACGAGGGCTACACCTTC. The chain combines TRBV20-1 with TRBJ1-2; no definite D call. This CDR3 comprises 11 residues. From germline, CDR1 is DFQATT and CDR2 SNEGSKA (reference sequence). The V end lost 0 bases, the J end lost 8 bases, and 7 bases lay between the germline ends.